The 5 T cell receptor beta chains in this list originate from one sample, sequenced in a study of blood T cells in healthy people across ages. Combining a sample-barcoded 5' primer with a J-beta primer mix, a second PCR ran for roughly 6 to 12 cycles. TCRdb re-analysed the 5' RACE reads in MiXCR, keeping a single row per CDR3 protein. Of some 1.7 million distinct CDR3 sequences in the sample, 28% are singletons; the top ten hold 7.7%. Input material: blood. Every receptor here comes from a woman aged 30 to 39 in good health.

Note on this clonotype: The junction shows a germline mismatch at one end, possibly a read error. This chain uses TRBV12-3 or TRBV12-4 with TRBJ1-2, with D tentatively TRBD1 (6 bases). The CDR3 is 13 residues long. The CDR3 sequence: CTSSLTGSYGYTF. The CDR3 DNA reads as TGTACCAGCAGTTTAACAGGGTCCTATGGCTACACCTTC.

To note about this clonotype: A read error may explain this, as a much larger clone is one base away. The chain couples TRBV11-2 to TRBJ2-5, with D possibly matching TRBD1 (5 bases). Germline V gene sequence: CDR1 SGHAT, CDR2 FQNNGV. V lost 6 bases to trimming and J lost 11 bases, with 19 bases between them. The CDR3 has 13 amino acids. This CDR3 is CASRLPPGIEQYF. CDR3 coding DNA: TGTGCCAGCAGGCTTCCCCCAGGGATTGAGCAGTACTTC.

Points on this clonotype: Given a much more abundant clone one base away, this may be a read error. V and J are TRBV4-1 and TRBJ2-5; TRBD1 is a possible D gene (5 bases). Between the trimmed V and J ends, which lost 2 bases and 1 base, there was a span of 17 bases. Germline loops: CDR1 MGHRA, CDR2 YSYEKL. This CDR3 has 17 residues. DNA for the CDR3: TGCGCCAGCAGCCAACTTCCAGCAAGGGGTCCCCAAGAGACCCAGTACTTC. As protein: CASSQLPARGPQETQYF.

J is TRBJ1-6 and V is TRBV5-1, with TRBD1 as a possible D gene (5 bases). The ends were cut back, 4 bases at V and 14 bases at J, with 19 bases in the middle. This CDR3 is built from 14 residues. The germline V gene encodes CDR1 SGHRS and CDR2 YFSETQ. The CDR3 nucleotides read TGCGCCAGCAGCGCCCGGACCCCGGGGGGAACCCTCCACTTT. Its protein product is CASSARTPGGTLHF. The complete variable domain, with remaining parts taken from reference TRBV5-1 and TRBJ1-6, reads KAGVTQTPRYLIKTRGQQVTLSCSPISGHRSVSWYQQTPGQGLQFLFEYFSETQRNKGNFPGRFSGRQFSNSRSEMNVSTLELGDSALYLCASSARTPGGTLHFGNGTRLTVT.

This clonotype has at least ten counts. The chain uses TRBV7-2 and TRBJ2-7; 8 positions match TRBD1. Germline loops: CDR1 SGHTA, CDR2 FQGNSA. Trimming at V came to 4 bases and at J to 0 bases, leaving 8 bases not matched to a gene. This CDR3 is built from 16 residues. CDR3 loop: CASSSTGGGSSYEQYF. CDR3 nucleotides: TGTGCCAGCAGCTCAACAGGGGGTGGGAGCTCCTACGAGCAGTACTTC.